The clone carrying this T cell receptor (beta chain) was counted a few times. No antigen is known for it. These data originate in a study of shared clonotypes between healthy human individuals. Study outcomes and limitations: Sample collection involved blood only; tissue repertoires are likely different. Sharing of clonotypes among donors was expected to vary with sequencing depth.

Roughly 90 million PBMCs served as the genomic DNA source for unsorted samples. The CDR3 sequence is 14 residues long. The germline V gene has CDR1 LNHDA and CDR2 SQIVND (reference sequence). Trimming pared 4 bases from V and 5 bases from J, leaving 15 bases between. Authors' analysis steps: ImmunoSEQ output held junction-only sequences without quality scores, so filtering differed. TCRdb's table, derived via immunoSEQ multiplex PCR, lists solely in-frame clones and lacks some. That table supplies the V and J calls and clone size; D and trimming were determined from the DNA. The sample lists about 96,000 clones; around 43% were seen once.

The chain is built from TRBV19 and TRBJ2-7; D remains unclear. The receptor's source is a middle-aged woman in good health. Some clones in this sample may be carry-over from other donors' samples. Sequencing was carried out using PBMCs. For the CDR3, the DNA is TGTGCCAGTAGTACTTTGCTCACATGGGACGAGCAGTACTTC. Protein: CASSTLLTWDEQYF.